The rows below give T cell receptor beta chains drawn from one sample of a study of T cells in Graves' hyperthyroidism and ophthalmopathy. TCRdb passed the multiplex PCR reads through MiXCR, listing each CDR3 protein once. The table lists about 160,000 distinct CDR3 sequences, roughly 10% of them singletons. The sequenced material came from blood. The receptor set was obtained from a woman under 30 with Graves' hyperthyroidism that later progressed to Graves' ophthalmopathy. CDR3s leave out the opening cysteine and the closing phenylalanine or tryptophan. Clone size is given for some rows only: seen once, a few or many times, or a class if the clone is expanded.

clone_size v_call cdr3_aa
many TRBV6-2/TRBV6-3 ASTQQGYTEAF
many TRBV20-1 SARDASYEQY
many TRBV30 AWSVGTRRYEQY
many TRBV30 AWSVGTGGSSPLH
many TRBV7-8 ASSSSLERRSPGIQY
many TRBV19 ASSSDGNYGYT
many TRBV28 ASSFPPGTGMFNTGELF
NA TRBV5-5 ASSPLFSGGPQETQY
once TRBV3-1 APTWASQY
many TRBV6-5 ASSYSAGRQNTQY
NA TRBV19 ASSDTGGGNQPQH
many TRBV7-2 ASSFIMGTGELF
NA TRBV6-7 ASSFPGDTVNTEAF
NA TRBV5-6 ASSLGPTGVSGANVLT
many TRBV29-1 SVSRDTEMGEQF
many TRBV7-2 ASRGWGRDEKLF
NA TRBV4-2 ASSQEEGASSYEQY
many TRBV20-1 SARDGRQGVRGEQF
many TRBV5-4 ASSLAGQGLQETQY
many TRBV3-1 ASSHMTASRNYGYT
NA TRBV20-1 SAVGFLAAFSYNEQF
many TRBV30 AWSHPSLRTEAF
NA TRBV20-1 SRNSGGSKNIQY
NA TRBV5-6 ASSSQEGPYNEQF
NA TRBV30 AWDEDLSGNTIY
NA TRBV25-1 ASSPPGFLDTQY
NA TRBV18 ASSSTGENTEAF
many TRBV20-1 SARDLWTGLNTEAF
many TRBV7-2 ASSLGAGTSTDTQY
few TRBV5-1 ASSMREPQETQY
many TRBV2 AITGTVYGYT
NA TRBV19 ASTPGGNGAYGYT
many TRBV20-1 SANNRDSYEQY
many TRBV12-3/TRBV12-4 ASSLARWETQY
NA TRBV9 ASSVRQSPSGNTIY
many TRBV11-1 ASSSLGTPKGNEKLF
many TRBV29-1 SVRRGTGDAGELF
many TRBV4-1 ASSPYLTGDTEAF
many TRBV30 AWSHPGAAASYEQY
many TRBV20-1 SAKTSGTDTQY
many TRBV2 ASKVTTYEQY
many TRBV27 ASSSGTGAKINPNQPQH
many TRBV28 ASKGTGRYEQY
many TRBV6-2/TRBV6-3 ASSYSGRTSGNTIY